This T cell receptor beta chain came from a study of PD-1 blockade in classical Hodgkin lymphoma (dated by TCRdb to the early 2020s). About the investigation overall: Nivolumab dosing was 3 mg/kg intravenously every 2 weeks, continuing until either disease progression or unacceptable toxicity. To define a peripheral blood immune signature of response to PD-1 blockade in classical Hodgkin lymphoma, the study combined TCR beta sequencing with CyTOF.

The Qiagen DNeasy kit was used to extract genomic DNA both from unsorted PBMCs and from the negatively selected CD4+ and CD8+ fractions. TCR beta CDR3 regions were subjected to amplification by immunoSEQ multiplex PCR with primers that anneal to V and J segments. Amplification bias was minimized using a synthetic immune receptor repertoire, and residual bias was removed computationally after sequencing. Under the source paper's analysis protocol: Repertoire diversity was quantified as the Shannon entropy index using custom Python scripts. Unsorted, CD4+ and CD8+ repertoires were analyzed separately, except in combined analyses where CD4+ and CD8+ sequences were merged in silico. A clone was considered expanded if an increase in frequency of at least 2-fold after treatment relative to C1D1 was found, and a pseudocount of 0.5 was applied to clones undetected at baseline. Singleton clones were defined as clones with 0 or 1 copy at C1D1, and non-singleton clones were defined as clones with 2 or more copies. Clones expanded in unsorted samples were labelled as CD4+, CD8+ or unknown by matching protein sequences in sorted samples from the same patient. Wilcoxon tests were applied to paired samples to test diversity changes from C1D1 to C4D1. Drawn from immuneACCESS, this table holds only the in-frame rearrangements with V and J called that TCRdb kept. Clones are partly lost; checked studies trace under half to an unresolved V gene and leave the rest unexplained. That table furnishes V, J and clone size, whereas the DNA furnished D and trimming. The sample records 31,000 or so clones, around 85% of which are singletons. Approximately 18% of the sample rests with the top ten.

What the work shows at the level of the full study, not this receptor alone: Trial patients achieving complete response had baseline diversity similar to newly diagnosed patients, whereas partial responders and progressors had significantly lower diversity. A significant rise by C4D1 was seen in CD4+ but not CD8+ TCR diversity (p=0.0027 vs p=0.16), with the rise being most apparent in complete responders (p=0.02). Only a single clinical trial cohort was studied, and what caused the repertoire differences, possibly disease activity or prior therapy, remained undefined. Baseline TCR diversity was reported to be lower in newly diagnosed patients than in healthy donors and to be lower still in relapsed/refractory patients. Diversity was lower in patients who began nivolumab less than 1 year after ASCT, so these patients were left out of later analyses to avoid confounding by immune reconstitution.

Concerning this clone itself: This receptor's antigen is unknown. No base qualities exist here, and no much larger clone lies one base off it.

V and J are truncated by 11 bases and 3 bases respectively, leaving an intervening sequence of 16 bases. CDR1 SGHVS and CDR2 FQNEAQ were looked up in the germline V gene. Taken from cysteine to phenylalanine, the CDR3 has 13 residues. Left in the record is the CDR3 DNA by itself, 39 bases read in frame from the first base. The time point label corresponds to: cycle 4 day 1 (C4D1), after around six weeks of nivolumab. Every trial patient had relapsed following autologous stem cell transplantation, and prior brentuximab vedotin exposure was what differed among cohorts A, B and C. The trial cohort included roughly 60 patients with relapsed/refractory classical Hodgkin lymphoma, and each patient had a best overall response of complete response, partial response or progressive disease. Single-agent nivolumab was administered to trial patients in the multi-cohort phase II CheckMate 205 trial. An independent review committee assessed best overall response by applying the 2007 International Working Group response criteria. Trial PBMCs were collected immediately before nivolumab initiation (C1D1) and during therapy at cycle 2 day 1 and cycle 4 day 1. After peripheral blood was drawn into 8 mL Vacutainer Cell Preparation Tubes, PBMCs were isolated by centrifugation and then cryopreserved.

This specimen was peripheral blood mononuclear cells (PBMCs), taken before the fourth cycle of nivolumab. The receptor comes from a human donor with classical Hodgkin lymphoma. The chain is assembled from TRBV7-8 and TRBJ2-5; TRBD2 is possibly the D segment (6 matching bases). The nucleotides read TGTGCCGGGTCGGCGGGACTGAAAGAGACCCAGTACTTC. Its protein product is CAGSAGLKETQYF.